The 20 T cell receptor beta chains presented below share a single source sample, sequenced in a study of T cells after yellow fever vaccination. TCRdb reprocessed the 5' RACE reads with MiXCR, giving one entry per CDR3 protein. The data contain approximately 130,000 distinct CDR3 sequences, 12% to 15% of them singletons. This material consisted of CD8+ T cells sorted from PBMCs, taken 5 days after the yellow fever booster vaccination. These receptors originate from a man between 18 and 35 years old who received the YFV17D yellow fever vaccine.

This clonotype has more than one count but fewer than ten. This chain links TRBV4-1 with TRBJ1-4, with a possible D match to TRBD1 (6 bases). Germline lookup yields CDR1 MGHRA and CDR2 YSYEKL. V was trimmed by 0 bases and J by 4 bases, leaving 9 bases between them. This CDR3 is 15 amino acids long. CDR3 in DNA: TGCGCCAGCAGCCAAGAGGAGGGGGTTAATGAAAAACTGTTTTTT. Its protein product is CASSQEEGVNEKLFF.

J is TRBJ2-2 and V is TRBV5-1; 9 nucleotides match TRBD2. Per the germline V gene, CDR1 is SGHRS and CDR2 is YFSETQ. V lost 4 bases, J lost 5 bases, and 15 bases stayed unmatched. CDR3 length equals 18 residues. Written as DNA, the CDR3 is TGCGCCAGCAGCCCTCGCGGCGGGGGGGCTCGAGGAACCGGGGAGCTGTTTTTT. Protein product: CASSPRGGGARGTGELFF. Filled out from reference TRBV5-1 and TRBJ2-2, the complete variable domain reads KAGVTQTPRYLIKTRGQQVTLSCSPISGHRSVSWYQQTPGQGLQFLFEYFSETQRNKGNFPGRFSGRQFSNSRSEMNVSTLELGDSALYLCASSPRGGGARGTGELFFGEGSRLTVL.

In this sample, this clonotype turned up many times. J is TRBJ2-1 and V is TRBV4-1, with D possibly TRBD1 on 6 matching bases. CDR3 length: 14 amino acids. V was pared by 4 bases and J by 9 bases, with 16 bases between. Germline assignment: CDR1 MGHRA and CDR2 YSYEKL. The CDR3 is CASSLQTRGPEQFF. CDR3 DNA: TGCGCCAGCAGCCTCCAAACCAGGGGACCTGAGCAGTTCTTC.

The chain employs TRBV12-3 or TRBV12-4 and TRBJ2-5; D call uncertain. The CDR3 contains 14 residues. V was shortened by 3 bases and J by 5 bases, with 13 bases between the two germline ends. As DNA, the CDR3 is TGTGCCAGCAGTTTCGTCTTACCCGGGGAGACCCAGTACTTC. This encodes CASSFVLPGETQYF.

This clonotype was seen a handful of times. The CDR3 here is CAISVSGGDYEQYV. DNA of the CDR3: TGTGCCATCTCTGTTAGCGGGGGAGATTACGAGCAGTACGTC. V and J are TRBV10-3 and TRBJ2-7, with 9 positions matching TRBD2. Germline V gene lookup returns CDR1 ENHRY and CDR2 SYGVKD. CDR3 length: 14 amino acids. V was clipped by 8 bases and J by 4 bases; unmatched bases: 9.

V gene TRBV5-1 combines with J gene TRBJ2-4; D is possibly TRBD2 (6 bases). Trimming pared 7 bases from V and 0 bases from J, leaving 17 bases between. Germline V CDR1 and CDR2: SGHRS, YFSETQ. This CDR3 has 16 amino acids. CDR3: CASPGDPALAKNIQYF. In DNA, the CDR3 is TGCGCCAGCCCGGGGGACCCGGCTTTAGCCAAAAACATTCAGTACTTC.

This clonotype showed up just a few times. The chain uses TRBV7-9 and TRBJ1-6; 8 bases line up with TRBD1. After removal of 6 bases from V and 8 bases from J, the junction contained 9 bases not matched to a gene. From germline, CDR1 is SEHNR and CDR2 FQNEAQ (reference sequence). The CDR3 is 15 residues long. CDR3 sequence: CASRRGGQEYSPLHF. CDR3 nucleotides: TGTGCCAGCAGACGAGGGGGACAGGAGTATTCACCCCTCCACTTT.

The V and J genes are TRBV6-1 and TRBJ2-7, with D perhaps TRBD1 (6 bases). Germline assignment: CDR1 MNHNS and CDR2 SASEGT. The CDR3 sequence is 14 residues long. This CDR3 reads CAGSLYHRDYEQYV. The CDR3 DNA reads TGTGCCGGCAGTTTATATCACAGGGACTACGAGCAGTACGTC.

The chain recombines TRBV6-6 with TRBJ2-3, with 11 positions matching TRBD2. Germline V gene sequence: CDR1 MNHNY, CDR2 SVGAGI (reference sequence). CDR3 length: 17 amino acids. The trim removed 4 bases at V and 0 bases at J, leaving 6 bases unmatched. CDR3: CASSSLAGGPSTDTQYF. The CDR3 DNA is TGTGCCAGCAGTTCCCTAGCGGGGGGTCCTAGCACAGATACGCAGTATTTT.

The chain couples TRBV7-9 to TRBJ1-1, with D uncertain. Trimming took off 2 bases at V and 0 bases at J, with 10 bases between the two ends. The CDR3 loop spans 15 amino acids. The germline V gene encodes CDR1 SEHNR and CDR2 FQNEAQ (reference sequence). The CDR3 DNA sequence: TGTGCCAGCAGCTTACTGGCAGACATGAACACTGAAGCTTTCTTT. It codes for CASSLLADMNTEAFF.

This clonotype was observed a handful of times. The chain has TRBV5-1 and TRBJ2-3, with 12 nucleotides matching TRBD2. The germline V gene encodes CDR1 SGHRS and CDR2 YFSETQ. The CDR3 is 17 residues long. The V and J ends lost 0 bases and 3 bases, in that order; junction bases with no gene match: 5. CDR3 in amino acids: CASSLALAGGPTDTQYF. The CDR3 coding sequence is TGCGCCAGCAGCTTGGCCCTAGCGGGGGGGCCAACAGATACGCAGTATTTT.

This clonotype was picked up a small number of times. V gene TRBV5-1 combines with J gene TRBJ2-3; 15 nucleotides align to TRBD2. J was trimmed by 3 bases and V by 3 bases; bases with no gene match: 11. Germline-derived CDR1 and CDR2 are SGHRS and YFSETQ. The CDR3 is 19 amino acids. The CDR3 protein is CASSSYRTSGGGITDTQYF. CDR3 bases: TGCGCCAGCAGCTCCTACCGGACTAGCGGGGGGGGCATAACAGATACGCAGTATTTT.

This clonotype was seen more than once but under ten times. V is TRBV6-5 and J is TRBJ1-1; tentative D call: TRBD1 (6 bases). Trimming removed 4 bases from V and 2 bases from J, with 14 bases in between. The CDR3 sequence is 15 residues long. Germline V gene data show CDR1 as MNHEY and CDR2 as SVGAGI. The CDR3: CASSFYPRGNTEAFF. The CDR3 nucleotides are TGTGCCAGCAGTTTTTACCCCAGGGGAAACACTGAAGCTTTCTTT.

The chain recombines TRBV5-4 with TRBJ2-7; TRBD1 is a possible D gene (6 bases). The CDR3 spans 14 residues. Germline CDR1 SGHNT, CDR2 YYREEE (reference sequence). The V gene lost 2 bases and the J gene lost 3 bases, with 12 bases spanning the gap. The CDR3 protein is CASSFGQGNYEQYF. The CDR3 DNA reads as TGTGCCAGCAGCTTCGGCCAGGGGAACTACGAGCAGTACTTC.

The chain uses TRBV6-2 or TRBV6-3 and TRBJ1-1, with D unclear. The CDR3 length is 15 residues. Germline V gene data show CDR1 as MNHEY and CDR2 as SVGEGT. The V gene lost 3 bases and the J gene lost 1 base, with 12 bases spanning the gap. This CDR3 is CASSYLLGSNTEAFF. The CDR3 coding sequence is TGTGCCAGCAGTTATCTTCTGGGTTCGAACACTGAAGCTTTCTTT.

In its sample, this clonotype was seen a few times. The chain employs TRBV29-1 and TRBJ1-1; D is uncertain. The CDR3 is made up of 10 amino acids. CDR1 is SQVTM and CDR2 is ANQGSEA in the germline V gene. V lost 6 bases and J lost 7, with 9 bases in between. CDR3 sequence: CSVGQHEAFF. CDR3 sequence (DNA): TGCAGCGTCGGGCAGCATGAAGCTTTCTTT.

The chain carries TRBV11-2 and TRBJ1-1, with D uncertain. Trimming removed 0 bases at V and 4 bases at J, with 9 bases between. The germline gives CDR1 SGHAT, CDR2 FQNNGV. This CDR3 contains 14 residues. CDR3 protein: CASSLDAGFTEAFF. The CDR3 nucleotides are TGTGCCAGCAGCTTAGATGCGGGATTCACTGAAGCTTTCTTT.

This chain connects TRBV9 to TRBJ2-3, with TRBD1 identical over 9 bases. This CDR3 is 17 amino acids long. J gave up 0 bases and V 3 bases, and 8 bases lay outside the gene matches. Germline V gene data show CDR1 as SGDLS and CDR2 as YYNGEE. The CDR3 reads CASSAKTGGSSTDTQYF. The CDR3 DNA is TGTGCCAGCAGCGCGAAGACAGGGGGTTCTAGCACAGATACGCAGTATTTT.

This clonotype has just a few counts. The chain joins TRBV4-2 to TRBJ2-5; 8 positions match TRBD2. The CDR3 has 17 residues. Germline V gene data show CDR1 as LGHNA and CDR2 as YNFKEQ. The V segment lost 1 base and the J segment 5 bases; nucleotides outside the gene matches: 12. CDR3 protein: CASSQVLARGGWETQYF. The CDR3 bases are TGTGCCAGCAGCCAAGTGCTTGCCCGGGGGGGTTGGGAGACCCAGTACTTC.

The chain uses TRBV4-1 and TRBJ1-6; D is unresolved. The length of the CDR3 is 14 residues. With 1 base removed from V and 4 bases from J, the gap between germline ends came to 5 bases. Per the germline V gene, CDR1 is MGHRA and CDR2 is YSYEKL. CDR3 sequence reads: CASSQAVYNSPLHF. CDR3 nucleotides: TGCGCCAGCAGCCAAGCGGTTTATAATTCACCCCTCCACTTT.